The rows below give T cell receptor beta chains drawn from one sample of a study of cytomegalovirus exposure and HLA in healthy donors. TCRdb's table, derived via immunoSEQ multiplex PCR, lists solely in-frame clones and lacks some. This sample has 150,000 to 200,000 clones; about 79% occur once, and the top ten carry around 1%. The source material was PBMCs. Receptor source: a woman between 50 and 59 years old in good health and CMV-seropositive. The conserved cysteine and the conserved F or W are not part of the CDR3 here.

J,V,length,CDR3
TRBJ2-1,TRBV6-6,14,ASSYSRDRSYNEQF
TRBJ2-1,TRBV4-3,13,ASSQDKQPYNEQF
TRBJ1-1,TRBV5-1,11,ASSLTGNTEAF
TRBJ1-3,TRBV7-8,13,ASSPSWASGNTIY
TRBJ2-2,TRBV11-3,13,ASSPGHLNTGELF
TRBJ1-2,TRBV6-5,10,ATTLGTDGYT
TRBJ1-1,TRBV6-5,13,ASSLSVPKQGNAF
TRBJ1-2,TRBV7-9,14,ASSSELRTGAYGYT
TRBJ1-4,TRBV6-1,17,ASSQGTGGAWLTNEKLF
TRBJ1-5,TRBV19,12,ASLGEGASQPQH
.,TRBV6-5,13,ASSYGQGRAYEQY
TRBJ2-1,TRBV5-1,12,ASSLAVLADEQF
TRBJ1-2,TRBV5-1,9,ASSSTGGYT
TRBJ2-5,TRBV5-1,13,ASSLAAGFQETQY
TRBJ1-1,TRBV29-1,8,SVANTEAF
TRBJ2-1,TRBV7-2,13,ASSLGQGGYNEQF
TRBJ1-5,TRBV7-2,10,ASSLDNQAQH
TRBJ2-7,TRBV9,12,ASSVVAGGGEQY